This TCR beta chain appears in the sequencing data of a study of blood T cells in healthy people across ages. In its sample, this clonotype was seen many times. Germline V gene lookup returns CDR1 DFQATT and CDR2 SNEGSKA (reference sequence). V shed 6 bases, J shed 5 bases, and the junction held 5 bases outside the gene matches. The CDR3 sequence is 13 residues long. For the second PCR, which ran for 7 to 11 cycles, a sample-barcoded 5' primer and a J-beta primer mix were used. TCRdb re-analysed the 5' RACE reads in MiXCR, keeping a single row per CDR3 protein. Of over 500,000 distinct CDR3 sequences in the sample, about 50% are singletons; the top ten hold about 13%.

This clonotype was sampled from a woman aged 80 or older in good health. The sample comprised blood. V and J are TRBV20-1 and TRBJ2-3, with 10 bases matching TRBD2. This CDR3 is CSARAGGLDTQYF. As DNA, the CDR3 is TGCAGTGCCCGAGCGGGAGGGTTAGATACGCAGTATTTT.